This TCR beta chain stems from a study of blood T cell repertoires in COVID-19 (dated by TCRdb to the early 2020s). Regarding the study in general: Samples covering the acute and convalescent phases of COVID-19 were provided by collaborators in the United States, Italy and Spain. The prospective study material was composed of cDNA or gDNA derived from T cells, B-cell-depleted T cells, or PBMCs. Deeply sampled blood TCRbeta repertoires from subjects exposed to, actively infected with, or recovered from COVID-19 were included in the dataset. A freely available public database, intended as a resource for researchers studying the immune response to SARS-CoV-2, is where the repertoires were released. The samples were drawn from the first 160 participants of the ongoing ImmuneRACE study and from about 1,200 subjects provided by 6 global collaborators. Nearly every sample came with metadata listing a de-identified subject ID, COVID-19 status, age in years and sex. HLA class I and class II types, where available, came from metadata supplied by the sample provider rather than from assay-based typing.

Clipping removes 4 bases from V and 6 bases from J, with 5 as the unmatched junction base count. The CDR3 measures 13 amino acids from cysteine to phenylalanine. The kept DNA is CDR3 alone, 39 bases in frame from the first base. The germline V gene specifies SGHRS as CDR1 and YFSETQ as CDR2. TCRbeta CDR3 regions were amplified from genomic DNA by means of the immunoSEQ Assay, a bias-controlled multiplex PCR. Concerning the study's data processing: Nucleated cell counts per sample were estimated from amplification of reference gene primers within the assay. To quantify the absolute abundance of each unique TCRbeta CDR3 rearrangement, sequence reads were collapsed and filtered. For each sample, productive Simpson clonality was calculated by taking the square root of Simpson's diversity index across productive rearrangements. TCRdb mirrors the immuneACCESS table, restricted to in-frame sequences. Some clones are absent from its copies; in checked studies, under half trace to an unresolved V gene, and the reason for the others is unknown. V and J calls and clone size are as listed in that table; D and trimming were resolved from the DNA. A total of about 36,000 clones appear in this sample, around 90% of them only once. Less than 30% of the sample comes from the top ten.

Here is what the overall study found, with its caveats: The quantity of clinical and demographic metadata differed by source and by participant and was supplied without curation.

On this clone itself: It lacks a known antigen. Per-base qualities were not stored, and no clone one base away is much larger.

Each collaborating institution followed its own protocols to collect whole blood in K2EDTA tubes. For TCRbeta analysis, collaborators shipped samples in one of three forms: frozen whole blood, isolated PBMCs, or DNA extracted from either of those sample types. The sequenced sample was peripheral blood. The sequence was collected from a man in his 60s with active or convalescent COVID-19. The rearrangement combines TRBV5-1 with TRBJ2-7; 9 middle bases align to TRBD1. Here the CDR3 is given as CASSPTQGAEQYF. The DNA sequence follows: TGCGCCAGCAGCCCCACACAGGGGGCCGAGCAGTACTTC. The CDR3, completed at both ends by the reference TRBV5-1 and TRBJ2-7 genes, gives the full variable domain KAGVTQTPRYLIKTRGQQVTLSCSPISGHRSVSWYQQTPGQGLQFLFEYFSETQRNKGNFPGRFSGRQFSNSRSEMNVSTLELGDSALYLCASSPTQGAEQYFGPGTRLTVT.